This TCR beta chain was observed in a study of radiotherapy plus CTLA-4 blockade in lung cancer. The overall study: Patients showed objective responses in under 20% of cases and disease control in under 40%. Study results and caveats: An expansion of tumor-derived TCR clones occurred in blood after radiotherapy plus ipilimumab. Reports state that early shifts in blood T cell clones, with interferon-beta, best predicted response.

Participants had chemo-refractory metastatic non-small-cell lung cancer and were treated with focal radiation plus ipilimumab CTLA-4 blockade. Clones were read by immunoSEQ multiplex PCR, and TCRdb kept only the in-frame ones, dropping some. The table has 81,000 or so clones, about 80% seen once; the top ten hold roughly 0.87%. V dropped 3 bases and J dropped 5; count of bases not matched to a gene: 4. The CDR3 totals 14 residues. The germline V gene encodes CDR1 MDHEN and CDR2 SYDVKM. With respect to this clone: What it binds is unknown.

This chain uses TRBV28 with TRBJ2-5; 9 nucleotides line up with TRBD2. The sequence was collected from a human donor with non-small cell lung cancer who had stable disease on radiotherapy plus ipilimumab. The sample here was peripheral blood, taken from a patient treated with radiotherapy plus ipilimumab. CDR3 loop: CASSFAGGRETQYF. DNA of the CDR3: TGTGCCAGCAGTTTCGCGGGAGGGCGGGAGACCCAGTACTTC.